This entry is about one T cell receptor beta chain. Its antigen is not known. These data are taken from a study of cytomegalovirus exposure and HLA in healthy donors. About the research overall: Researchers previously reported finding 117 million unique TCR beta sequences from roughly 170 million T cells.

Germline CDR1 reads LNHDA; CDR2 reads SQIVND (reference sequence). The ends were cut back, 2 bases at V and 8 bases at J, with 4 bases in the middle. The length of the CDR3 is 12 residues. Study outcomes and limitations: Rare sequences made up most TCRs, while some public TCRs were found in many donors.

60 Vbeta and 13 Jbeta primers were used in PCR. Data came from immunoSEQ multiplex PCR; TCRdb stores just in-frame clones and leaves some out. The profile shows 130,000 to 150,000 clones, around 79% of them singletons. This clonotype was sampled from a woman in her forties in good health and CMV-seropositive. The rearrangement uses TRBV19 and TRBJ1-6; no reliable D call. Sequencing used PBMCs. The CDR3 sequence is CASSISDSPLHF. The CDR3 coding sequence is TGTGCCAGTAGTATATCGGATTCACCCCTCCACTTT.